This TCR beta chain stems from a study of cytomegalovirus exposure and HLA in healthy donors. Study-wide results and caveats: Further analysis, carried out later, found HLA-associated TCR beta chains more clonally expanded than equally common other chains. A later analysis reportedly found that, within productive TCRs, an Asian-associated ancestry cluster had fewer N-insertions than the mean observed across the approximately 700 donors.

Nominal health characterized the donors when sampled, though unrecorded immune exposures were likely. On this clone itself: Its antigen is not identified.

A multiplex PCR was run with 60 Vbeta primers and 13 Jbeta primers. Sequencing was performed with immunoSEQ multiplex PCR; in TCRdb, only in-frame clones are kept and a portion is missing. The sample carries about 210,000 clones, about three quarters recorded once. The sample was PBMCs. The sequence derives from a male donor in good health and CMV-seronegative.

CDR3 DNA: TGTGCCATCAGTGATTTGTCACAGGGAAAGGAGACCCAGTACTTC. Its translation: CAISDLSQGKETQYF. This chain joins TRBV10-3 and TRBJ2-5; TRBD1 is a possible D gene (6 bases). Trimming took off 3 bases at V and 5 bases at J, with 16 bases between the two ends. CDR1 is ENHRY, CDR2 SYGVKD, per germline. The CDR3 runs to 15 residues.